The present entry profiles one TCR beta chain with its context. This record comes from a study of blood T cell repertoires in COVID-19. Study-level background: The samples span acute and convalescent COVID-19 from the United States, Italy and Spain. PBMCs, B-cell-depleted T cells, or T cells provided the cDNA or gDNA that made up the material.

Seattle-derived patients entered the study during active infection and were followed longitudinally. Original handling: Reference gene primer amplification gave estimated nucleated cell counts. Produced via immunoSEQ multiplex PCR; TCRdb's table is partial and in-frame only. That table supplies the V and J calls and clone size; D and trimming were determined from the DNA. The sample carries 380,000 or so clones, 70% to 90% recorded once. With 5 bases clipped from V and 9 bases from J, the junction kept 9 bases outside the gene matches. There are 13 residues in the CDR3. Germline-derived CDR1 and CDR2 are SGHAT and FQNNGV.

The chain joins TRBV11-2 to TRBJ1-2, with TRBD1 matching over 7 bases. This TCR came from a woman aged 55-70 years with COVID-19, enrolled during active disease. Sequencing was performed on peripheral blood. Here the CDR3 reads CASSADRAQSYTF. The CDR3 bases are TGTGCCAGCAGCGCCGACAGGGCCCAGAGCTACACCTTC.